The entry that follows covers one T cell receptor (beta chain) sequence. Its target is unknown. The source of the sample is a study of T cell repertoires in cytomegalovirus infection. Regarding the study as a whole: Using cumulative public TCR beta family frequency, the authors identified those who carried CMV together with the relevant HLA.

Using its own MiXCR run on the reads, TCRdb lists one record per CDR3 protein. Of 68,000 or so distinct CDR3 sequences listed, 22% are singletons. The CDR3 has 13 residues. The V gene end was trimmed by 3 bases and the J gene end by 6 bases; junction bases not matched to a gene: 5. Germline V CDR1 and CDR2: SGHVS, FQNEAQ. The chain combines TRBV7-8 with TRBJ2-7, with 7 bases that match TRBD2. The sequence came from a human donor in good health (CMV status not recorded). Some clones in this sample may be carry-over from other donors' samples. The sample consisted of PBMCs, sequenced either directly or after in vitro stimulation (not recorded which). CDR3 nucleotides: TGTGCCAGCAGCTTCCGACTAGCTGGCGAGCAGTACGTC. Translation gives CASSFRLAGEQYV.